This T cell receptor beta chain was sequenced in a study of shared clonotypes between healthy human individuals. Naive-designated CD8 cells lacked CD45RO, were positively enriched for CCR7, and omitted terminally differentiated effector memory CD45RA+ cells. Sequenced by immunoSEQ multiplex PCR; TCRdb stores in-frame clones only, minus some. The sample consists of hundreds of thousands of clones, approximately 95% of them appearing once. Germline V lookup: CDR1 LNHDA, CDR2 SQIVND (reference sequence). V shed 0 bases and J shed 4 bases, with 9 bases lying between them. CDR3 length: 14 residues. This chain joins TRBV19 and TRBJ1-2; D gene unclear. The sample taken for sequencing was naive CD8+ T cells sorted from blood. This clonotype was sampled from a woman aged 25 to 39 in good health. DNA of the CDR3: TGTGCCAGTAGTATAGACACCGAGTTCTATGGCTACACCTTC. It codes for CASSIDTEFYGYTF.